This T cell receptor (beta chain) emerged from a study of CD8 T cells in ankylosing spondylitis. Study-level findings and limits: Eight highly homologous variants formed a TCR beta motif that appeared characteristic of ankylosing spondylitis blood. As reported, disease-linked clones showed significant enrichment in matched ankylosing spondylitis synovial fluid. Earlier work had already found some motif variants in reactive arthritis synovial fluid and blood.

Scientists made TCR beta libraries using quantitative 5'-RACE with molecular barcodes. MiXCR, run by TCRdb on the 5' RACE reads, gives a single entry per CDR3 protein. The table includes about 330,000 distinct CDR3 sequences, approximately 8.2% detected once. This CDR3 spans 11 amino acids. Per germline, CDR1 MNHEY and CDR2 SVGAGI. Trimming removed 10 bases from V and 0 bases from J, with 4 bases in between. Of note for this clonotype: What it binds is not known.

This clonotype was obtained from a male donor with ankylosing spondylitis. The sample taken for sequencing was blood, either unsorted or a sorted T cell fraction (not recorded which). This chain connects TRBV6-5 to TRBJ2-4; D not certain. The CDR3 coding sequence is TGTGCCACCTTAGCCAAAAACATTCAGTACTTC. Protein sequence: CATLAKNIQYF.